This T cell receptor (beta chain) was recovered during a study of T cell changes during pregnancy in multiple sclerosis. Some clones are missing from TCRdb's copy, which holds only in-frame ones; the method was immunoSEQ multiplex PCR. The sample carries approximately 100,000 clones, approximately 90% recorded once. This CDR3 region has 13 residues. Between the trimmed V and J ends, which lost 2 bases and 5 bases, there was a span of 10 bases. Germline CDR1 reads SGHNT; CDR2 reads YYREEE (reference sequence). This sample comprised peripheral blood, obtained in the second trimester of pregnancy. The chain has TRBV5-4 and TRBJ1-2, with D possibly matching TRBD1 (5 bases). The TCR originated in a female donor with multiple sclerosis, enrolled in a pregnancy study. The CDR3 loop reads CASSLVDNYGYTF. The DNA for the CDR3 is TGTGCCAGCAGCTTAGTGGACAATTATGGCTACACCTTC. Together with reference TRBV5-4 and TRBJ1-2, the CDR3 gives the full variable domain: ETGVTQSPTHLIKTRGQQVTLRCSSQSGHNTVSWYQQALGQGPQFIFQYYREEENGRGNFPPRFSGLQFPNYSSELNVNALELDDSALYLCASSLVDNYGYTFGSGTRLTVV.